The rows below give T cell receptor beta chains drawn from one sample of a study of T cell changes during pregnancy in multiple sclerosis. The protocol was immunoSEQ multiplex PCR, while the TCRdb copy is restricted to in-frame clones and leaves out a portion. The table records around 65,000 clones, 88% of them present only once. Sequencing used peripheral blood, obtained in the first trimester of pregnancy. These receptors all stem from a female donor with multiple sclerosis, enrolled in a pregnancy study. Both conserved end residues are part of each CDR3. The D gene is left open where the match is weak.

J | V | D | CDR3
TRBJ2-5 | TRBV27 | - | CASSLFSRDPQYF
TRBJ1-1 | TRBV5-1 | - | CASSVSTTGGEAFF
TRBJ2-6 | TRBV30 | - | CAWSVGRLSGANVLTF
TRBJ2-5 | TRBV2 | TRBD2 | CASSEDRTRETQYF
TRBJ2-5 | TRBV6-1 | - | CASPTGRETQYF
TRBJ2-5 | TRBV2 | - | CASSVSRSLQETQYF
TRBJ1-2 | TRBV5-6 | - | CASSLWARHGYTF
TRBJ2-5 | TRBV11-2 | TRBD2 | CASSLDMAGGPQETQYF
TRBJ2-7 | TRBV7-9 | TRBD1 | CASSSSRGEQYF
TRBJ2-1 | TRBV11-2 | TRBD1 | CASSLPRQGVYNEQFF
TRBJ1-2 | TRBV29-1 | - | CSVAREGGYTF
TRBJ1-2 | TRBV28 | - | CASRLGGGDLYYGYTF
TRBJ2-1 | TRBV5-1 | TRBD2 | CASSWTSGRTHNEQFF
TRBJ2-1 | TRBV4-3 | TRBD2 | CASSQDQALAEEQFF
TRBJ1-1 | TRBV30 | - | CAWNVERDTEAFF
TRBJ2-7 | TRBV7-2 | TRBD1 | CASSPGQGLVQYF
TRBJ2-3 | TRBV28 | - | CASSLFGRGTDTQYF
TRBJ2-3 | TRBV9 | TRBD2 | CASSLRLAGGRDTDTQYF
TRBJ1-2 | TRBV5-1 | TRBD1 | CASRGVRQGQPNYGYTF
TRBJ2-3 | TRBV18 | - | CASSPLGPPQSTQYF
TRBJ2-7 | TRBV30 | - | CAWSPGLKYSYEQYF
TRBJ2-7 | TRBV7-9 | TRBD1 | CASSPASGQEAYEQYF
TRBJ2-2 | TRBV5-1 | - | CASSLVDSQTGELFF
TRBJ2-2 | TRBV7-9 | TRBD2 | CASSLGAGVSGELFF
TRBJ2-3 | TRBV29-1 | - | CSVVLDGMTDTQYF
TRBJ2-1 | TRBV9 | TRBD2 | CASSVGLASGEQFF
TRBJ2-1 | TRBV5-4 | TRBD2 | CASSLPGGAGVNEQFF
TRBJ2-5 | TRBV7-2 | - | CASSPIGVGSGETQYF
TRBJ2-7 | TRBV28 | - | CASSLGQYHSGEQYF
TRBJ1-4 | TRBV19 | TRBD1 | CASSKSTGATNEKLFF
TRBJ1-1 | TRBV19 | - | CASSINAGKVNTEAFF
TRBJ2-1 | TRBV10-2 | TRBD2 | CASTLRGGSSYNEQFF
TRBJ2-3 | TRBV28 | TRBD2 | CASSPRGASTDTQYF
TRBJ2-1 | TRBV7-9 | TRBD2 | CASRRIAGQASYNEQFF
TRBJ1-1 | TRBV14 | - | CASSQSIDTEAFF
TRBJ2-7 | TRBV27 | - | CASRASSEGYEQYF
TRBJ2-1 | TRBV29-1 | - | CSVGGPSEASSYNEQFF
TRBJ2-7 | TRBV3-1/TRBV3-2 | - | CASSQVSF
TRBJ2-1 | TRBV6-1 | - | CASSVTLPGIGRGEQFF
TRBJ1-5 | TRBV4-3 | - | CASSQERYSNQPQHF
TRBJ2-2 | TRBV5-4 | TRBD2 | CASSTGTSGNTGELFF